This T cell receptor (beta chain) originates from a study of CD8 T cells in Susac syndrome. RNA totalling about 0.45 to 1 ug underwent reverse transcription with random hexamers. MiXCR, run by TCRdb on the immunoSEQ multiplex PCR reads, gives a single entry per CDR3 protein. The table lists a few hundred thousand distinct CDR3 sequences, approximately 90% of them singletons, with approximately 0.13% in the top ten. The V end lost 10 bases, the J end lost 0 bases, and 12 bases lay between the germline ends. The CDR3 totals 13 residues. The germline CDR1 and CDR2 sequences are MNHNS and SASEGT. Sequencing used CD8+ T cells from PBMCs. The rearrangement uses TRBV6-1 and TRBJ1-1; perhaps TRBD1 as D (5 bases). The source is a human donor with multiple sclerosis. CDR3 coding DNA: TGTGCCACCGCCGGGACGGTGAACACTGAAGCTTTCTTT. Protein: CATAGTVNTEAFF.